A selection of T cell receptor beta chains follows, all from one sample in a study of T cells in Graves' hyperthyroidism and ophthalmopathy. TCRdb reprocessed the multiplex PCR reads with MiXCR, giving one entry per CDR3 protein. The data show around 600,000 distinct CDR3 sequences, about 45% seen once. Sequencing used peripheral blood or thyroid tissue (not recorded which). These receptors all stem from an adult man with Graves' disease, either hyperthyroidism or ophthalmopathy (not recorded which). The CDR3 runs from the conserved cysteine through the conserved F or W. Fields, in order: V gene, D gene, clone size, J gene, CDR3 DNA, CDR3 protein. The D gene is left open where the match is weak. Rows may omit the clone size; those that give it use once, few, many or a size class.

TRBV2	TRBD1	few	TRBJ1-5	TGTGCCAGCAGCCTCCTAGGACAGGGCAGCAATCAGCCCCAGCATTTT	CASSLLGQGSNQPQHF
TRBV6-6	TRBD1	.	TRBJ1-2	TGTGCCAGCAGCCGAAGGACAGGGGCCTATGGCTACACCTTC	CASSRRTGAYGYTF
TRBV20-1	.	.	TRBJ2-7	TGCAGTGCTAGAGACGGGGACGAGCAGTACTTC	CSARDGDEQYF
TRBV29-1	TRBD1	.	TRBJ1-5	TGCAGCGTTAAGCGTCCGGGGACAGACCAGCATTTT	CSVKRPGTDQHF
TRBV7-2	.	once	TRBJ2-7	TGTGCCAGCAGCTTATGGGCGGGAAGCTCCTGCGAGCAGTACTTC	CASSLWAGSSCEQYF
TRBV19	.	.	TRBJ1-2	TGTGCCAGTACCCTATTCGGGGCCTATGGCTACACCTTC	CASTLFGAYGYTF
TRBV15	.	.	TRBJ1-4	TGTGCCACCAGCAGAACCAGGACTAATGAAAAACTGTTTTTT	CATSRTRTNEKLFF
TRBV2	TRBD1	.	TRBJ1-2	TGTGTCAGCAGCCGGGACAGTAACTATGGCTACACCTTC	CVSSRDSNYGYTF
TRBV2	.	.	TRBJ1-3	TGTGCCAGCAGAAGAGGGCCCAGTGGAAACACCATATATTTT	CASRRGPSGNTIYF
TRBV2	.	.	TRBJ1-4	TGTGCCAGCAGTGTCACGGCGGGGATCGGAGAAAAACTGTTTTTT	CASSVTAGIGEKLFF
TRBV5-4	TRBD1	.	TRBJ2-7	TGTGCCAGCAGCTTCCCCGGGACAGAGAACTACGAGCAGTACTTC	CASSFPGTENYEQYF
TRBV11-1	TRBD2	.	TRBJ2-5	TGTGCCAGCAGCTTTACCGGGACTAGCGGCCAAGAGACCCAGTACTTC	CASSFTGTSGQETQYF
TRBV15	TRBD2	.	TRBJ2-7	TGTGCCACCAGCAGCCCCGGACTAGCGGGTAGCTCCTACGAGCAGTACTTC	CATSSPGLAGSSYEQYF
TRBV15	.	once	TRBJ2-2	TGTGCCACCAGCTGGGGGGTGGTGACGGGGGAGCTGTTTTTT	CATSWGVVTGELFF
TRBV24-1	TRBD1	.	TRBJ1-6	TGTGCCACCAGTTATTCAGGGGGCGCCCTCTATAATTCACCCCTCCACTTT	CATSYSGGALYNSPLHF
TRBV20-1	.	few	TRBJ2-5	TGCAGTGCTAGCATTCCAGGACGGCAAGAGACCCAGTACTTC	CSASIPGRQETQYF
TRBV7-8	.	.	TRBJ1-5	TGTGCCAGCAGGCTGCTACTCGAAACGGACAGACGTAGCAATCAGCCCCAGCATTTT	CASRLLLETDRRSNQPQHF
TRBV7-2	TRBD2	many	TRBJ2-7	TGTGCCAGCAGCGTTGGATCGGGAGGACCCTACGAGCAGTACTTC	CASSVGSGGPYEQYF
TRBV15	TRBD2	.	TRBJ2-3	TGTGCCACCAGCAGATCCGGACTAGCGGGGCGCGTTGATACGCAGTATTTT	CATSRSGLAGRVDTQYF
TRBV19	.	.	TRBJ2-7	TGTGCCAGTAGTCTCAAGTCAACAGGTACCTACGAGCAGTACTTC	CASSLKSTGTYEQYF
TRBV12-3/TRBV12-4	.	.	TRBJ2-7	TGTGCCAGCAGTTTACTTGGACGGGGTGGAGAGTACTTC	CASSLLGRGGEYF
TRBV11-1	TRBD1	.	TRBJ1-6	TGTGCCAGCAGCTGGGACAGCCTGAGCTCCTATAATTCACCCCTCCACTTT	CASSWDSLSSYNSPLHF
TRBV7-9	.	.	TRBJ1-5	TGTGCCAGCAACGGGGATCAGCCCCAGCATTTT	CASNGDQPQHF
TRBV15	.	.	TRBJ1-1	TGTGCCACCAGCAGTGAACAGAAAAGCGGCACTGAAGCTTTCTTT	CATSSEQKSGTEAFF
TRBV10-3	TRBD1	many	TRBJ1-1	TGTGCCATCAGTGGGGACAGGGATTGGTACACTGAAGCTTTCTTT	CAISGDRDWYTEAFF
TRBV5-6	TRBD1	.	TRBJ1-3	TGTGCCAGCAGGACAGGGGTCCTCTCTGGAAACACCATATATTTT	CASRTGVLSGNTIYF
TRBV4-1	.	few	TRBJ1-5	TGCGCCAGCAGCCAAGATATAGGCAGAGTACAGCATTTT	CASSQDIGRVQHF
TRBV25-1	TRBD1	.	TRBJ1-2	TGTGCCAGCAGTCAGAACAGGGGGCATGGCTACACCTTC	CASSQNRGHGYTF
TRBV9	.	few	TRBJ2-2	TGTGCCAGCAGCGTAGATAACAGGGCCGGGGAGCTGTTTTTT	CASSVDNRAGELFF
TRBV12-5	.	.	TRBJ2-7	TGTGCTAGTGGTTTGAATCCGACCCACGAGCAGTACTTC	CASGLNPTHEQYF
TRBV14	.	many	TRBJ1-1	TGTGCCAGCAGCCAAGCCAGGGGTAACACTGAAGCTTTCTTT	CASSQARGNTEAFF
TRBV7-2	.	.	TRBJ1-3	TGTGCCAGCAGCTTAGTCCCAGGGATGGACACCATATATTTT	CASSLVPGMDTIYF
TRBV10-2	.	many	TRBJ1-6	TGCGCCAGCAAAGGGGTTGAGGACTCCTATAATTCACCCCTCCACTTT	CASKGVEDSYNSPLHF
TRBV7-9	.	many	TRBJ1-1	TGTGCCAGCAGTCTCCCTGGTCTCACTGAAGCTTTCTTT	CASSLPGLTEAFF
TRBV19	.	few	TRBJ1-2	TGTGCCAGTAGTATACCGTCAGGGGCAGCTAACTATGGCTACACCTTC	CASSIPSGAANYGYTF
TRBV12-3/TRBV12-4	.	many	TRBJ1-6	TGTGCCAGCAGGGATTCCTATAATTCACCCCTCCACTTT	CASRDSYNSPLHF
TRBV29-1	.	.	TRBJ1-5	TGCAGCAGCCCCGACGATAGCAATCAGCCCCAGCATTTT	CSSPDDSNQPQHF
TRBV7-8	TRBD2	.	TRBJ2-7	TGTGCCAGCAGCTTAGTGAATCTAGCGGGAAACGAGCAGTACTTC	CASSLVNLAGNEQYF
TRBV6-1	.	.	TRBJ1-3	TGTGCCAGCATGCCGAGGGCGAGCTCTAGAAACACCATATATTTT	CASMPRASSRNTIYF
TRBV5-1	TRBD1	.	TRBJ2-6	TGCGCCAGCAGCTTGCAGGGGGCGCCTAGTGCCAACGTCCTGACTTTC	CASSLQGAPSANVLTF
TRBV29-1	.	.	TRBJ2-5	TGCAGCGTTGCGGGGGGAGGGGGACAGCCCCAGTACTTC	CSVAGGGGQPQYF
TRBV12-3/TRBV12-4	TRBD1	.	TRBJ1-5	TGTGCCAGCAGTTACTCGAGGCAGGGGGGTCAGCCCCAGCATTTT	CASSYSRQGGQPQHF
TRBV12-3/TRBV12-4	.	.	TRBJ1-2	.	CASSFGQGACTF
TRBV7-8	.	.	TRBJ2-2	TGTGCCAGCAGCTTAGGGACCGGGCTGGACACCGGGGAGCTGTTTTTT	CASSLGTGLDTGELFF
TRBV9	.	few	TRBJ2-2	TGTGCCAGCAGCGTCCAGGGGAGGAACACCGGGGAGCTGTTTTTT	CASSVQGRNTGELFF
TRBV6-5	.	.	TRBJ2-7	TGTGCCAGCAGTGAAGCCACAGATTACGAGCAGTACTTC	CASSEATDYEQYF
TRBV5-1	.	few	TRBJ1-5	TGTGCCAGCAGCTTGGACGGGGGGTCTCGCAATCAGCCCCAGCATTTT	CASSLDGGSRNQPQHF
TRBV4-1	.	.	TRBJ2-5	TGCGCCAGCAGCCAAGTGGGTAGTCTAGAGACCCAGTACTTC	CASSQVGSLETQYF
TRBV2	.	.	TRBJ1-6	TGTGCCAGCAGCGGATCAAAGAGGTCACCCCTCCACTTT	CASSGSKRSPLHF
TRBV9	.	.	TRBJ2-7	TGTGCCAGCAGCGTTGAAGCTGGGGGTTCCTACGAGCAGTACTTC	CASSVEAGGSYEQYF
TRBV24-1	TRBD2	.	TRBJ2-5	TGTGCCACCAGTGATCCGAATAGCGGGGGGCCAACGCAGACCCAGTACTTC	CATSDPNSGGPTQTQYF
TRBV7-9	.	many	TRBJ2-7	TGTGCCAGCAGCCCCCTGACTAGACGGTACGAGCAGTACTTC	CASSPLTRRYEQYF
TRBV7-9	.	once	TRBJ1-2	TGTGCCAGCAGTTTCTATTCAGGGAATGACTATGGCTACACCTTC	CASSFYSGNDYGYTF
TRBV7-6	.	.	TRBJ2-7	TGTGCCAGCAGCTATCCCGGACAGCGGGGCGAGCAGTACTTC	CASSYPGQRGEQYF
TRBV25-1	TRBD2	.	TRBJ2-7	TGTGCCGTCGTACGGACTAGCGGGCTCTCCTACGAGCAGTACTTC	CAVVRTSGLSYEQYF
TRBV29-1	.	many	TRBJ1-2	TGCAGCGTTCTGAGCTATGGCTACACCTTC	CSVLSYGYTF
TRBV5-1	TRBD1	.	TRBJ2-7	TGCGCCAGCAGCGCGGGACAGGGAGTCTACGAGCAGTACTTC	CASSAGQGVYEQYF
TRBV7-9	TRBD1	few	TRBJ2-7	TGTGCCAGCAGCCGGGACAGGGGGAACGAGCAGTACTTC	CASSRDRGNEQYF